Described below is a single TCR beta chain sequence and its context. There are a few counts of this clone. Its specific antigen is unknown. Qualities for individual bases were not recorded, and no much larger clone is one base off. This specimen includes other DNA sequences encoding the same CDR3. The data were taken from a study of blood T cell repertoires in COVID-19 (dated by TCRdb to 2019 to 2021). About the investigation overall: The collaborator samples originated in the United States, Italy and Spain and spanned the acute and convalescent phases of COVID-19. The repertoires were released in a freely available public database intended as a resource for research on the immune response to SARS-CoV-2. Where available, HLA class I and class II types were obtained from metadata supplied by the sample provider rather than from assay-based typing. The prospective study material was composed of cDNA or gDNA derived from T cells, B-cell-depleted T cells, or PBMCs. A de-identified subject ID, COVID-19 status, age in years and sex were almost always included in the sample metadata. Deeply sampled blood TCRbeta repertoires from subjects exposed to, actively infected with, or recovered from COVID-19 were included in the dataset. Samples were obtained from the ongoing ImmuneRACE study (first 160 participants) and from 950 to 1,500 subjects provided by 6 global collaborators. Paper-wide results and their limitations: The quantity of clinical and demographic metadata differed by source and by participant and was supplied without curation.

The immunoSEQ Assay, a bias-controlled multiplex PCR, was used to amplify TCRbeta CDR3 regions from genomic DNA. Per the original workflow: The number of nucleated cells in each sample was estimated from the amplification of reference gene primers within the assay. To quantify the absolute abundance of each unique TCRbeta CDR3 rearrangement, sequence reads were collapsed and filtered. For each sample, productive Simpson clonality was calculated by taking the square root of Simpson's diversity index across productive rearrangements. In its TCRdb copy, this immuneACCESS table keeps in-frame sequences only and misses some clones. Where compared with another copy, unresolved V genes explain less than half of these, and the others have no known cause. That table gives V, J and clone size, and the DNA gave D and trimming. The sample table contains some 220,000 clones; only one count was recorded for approximately 84% of them. The biggest ten clones account for roughly 4% of the sample.

Each collaborating institution followed its own protocols to collect whole blood in K2EDTA tubes. For TCRbeta analysis, collaborator samples were shipped as frozen whole blood, as isolated PBMCs, or as DNA extracted from either sample type. The receptor was derived from a man aged 50 to 59 with acute or convalescent COVID-19. The sample consisted of peripheral blood.

The DNA is as follows: TGCAGTGCTAGGCAGGCTTACGAGCAGTACTTC. It encodes CSARQAYEQYF. The chain uses TRBV20-1 and TRBJ2-7, with an unclear D gene assignment. The CDR3 sequence holds 11 residues, the cysteine and phenylalanine included. Left in the record is the CDR3 DNA by itself, 33 bases read in frame from the first base. Trimming removed 3 bases from V and 4 bases from J, leaving 7 bases between the germline ends. Via the germline V gene (reference sequence), CDR1 is DFQATT and CDR2 SNEGSKA.